The rows below give T cell receptor beta chains drawn from one sample of a study. Each CDR3 protein gets one entry after TCRdb re-called the 5' RACE reads with MiXCR. The table lists roughly 60,000 distinct CDR3 sequences, 26% of them singletons. Sequencing was performed on tumor-infiltrating Tregs sorted from the breast tumor. Receptor source: a female donor with breast cancer. Both conserved end residues are trimmed from each CDR3. Clone size is not always given. Where it is, it says once, few, many or a class for expanded clones.

>TRBV7-2|few|TRBJ2-5
ASSLMGETQY
>TRBV7-9|NA|TRBJ2-3
ASSFGTGGTDTQY
>TRBV5-1|many|TRBJ2-5
ASSLEGEAWETQY
>TRBV3-1|many|TRBJ2-1
ASSQELAGANEQF
>TRBV20-1|NA|TRBJ1-5
SASESRAQSEPQH
>TRBV28|few|TRBJ1-1
ASSPTENTEAF
>TRBV3-1|NA|TRBJ2-3
ASSQRVGGESTDTQY
>TRBV20-1|many|TRBJ2-3
SGRGVDTQY
>TRBV3-1|NA|TRBJ2-7
ASSPSRAGLRYEQY
>TRBV12-3/TRBV12-4|NA|TRBJ1-5
ASSFAGGPHQPQH
>TRBV5-1|NA|TRBJ1-2
ASSVTGGETYGYT
>TRBV7-2|many|TRBJ2-6
ASRSSARGGANVLT
>TRBV6-5|NA|TRBJ2-7
ASSRPGQGAGEQY
>TRBV6-5|many|TRBJ2-5
ASSYQGQETQY
>TRBV7-9|few|TRBJ2-2
ASSSGWVTGELF
>TRBV19|NA|TRBJ1-5
ASSQQGEYQPQH